This TCR beta chain was sequenced in a study of glioma-infiltrating T cells. Amplification of TCR alpha and beta CDR3 regions from RNA used iRepertoire nested multiplex PCR. TCRdb recomputed calls from the multiplex PCR reads with MiXCR, one row per CDR3 protein. The sample carries over 100,000 distinct CDR3 sequences, around 25% recorded once. The sample holds many counts of this clonotype. The CDR3 covers 15 residues. The germline CDR1 and CDR2 sequences are MNHNS and SASEGT. V shed 6 bases and J shed 2 bases, with 14 bases lying between them. What was sequenced was glioma tissue, nonneoplastic brain tissue, or PBMCs (not recorded which). The chain joins TRBV6-1 to TRBJ2-1; D gene unclear. The receptor was derived from a human donor with low-grade glioma or glioblastoma, undergoing nonglioma brain surgery, or in good health (not recorded which). CDR3 coding DNA: TGTGCCAGCAGCAGATACAGCTCAGCCTACAATGAGCAGTTCTTC. Protein product: CASSRYSSAYNEQFF.